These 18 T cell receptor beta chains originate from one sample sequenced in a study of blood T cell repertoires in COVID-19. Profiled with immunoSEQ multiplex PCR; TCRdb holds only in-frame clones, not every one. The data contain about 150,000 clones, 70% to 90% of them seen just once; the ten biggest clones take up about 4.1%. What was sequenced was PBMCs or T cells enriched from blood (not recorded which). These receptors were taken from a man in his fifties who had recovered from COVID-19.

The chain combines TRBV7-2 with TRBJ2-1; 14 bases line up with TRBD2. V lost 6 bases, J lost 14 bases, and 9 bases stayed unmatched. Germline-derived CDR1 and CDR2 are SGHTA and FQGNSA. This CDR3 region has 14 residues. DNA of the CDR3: TGTGCCAGCAGATCACGGGGACTAGCGGGAGAAAAGTTCTTC. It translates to CASRSRGLAGEKFF.

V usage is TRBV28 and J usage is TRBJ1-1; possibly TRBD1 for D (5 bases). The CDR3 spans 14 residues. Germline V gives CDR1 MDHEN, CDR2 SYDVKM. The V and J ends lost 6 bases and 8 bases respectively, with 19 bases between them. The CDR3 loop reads CASRRGPMTLEAFF. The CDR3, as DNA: TGTGCCAGCAGGCGGGGCCCTATGACACTAGAAGCTTTCTTT.

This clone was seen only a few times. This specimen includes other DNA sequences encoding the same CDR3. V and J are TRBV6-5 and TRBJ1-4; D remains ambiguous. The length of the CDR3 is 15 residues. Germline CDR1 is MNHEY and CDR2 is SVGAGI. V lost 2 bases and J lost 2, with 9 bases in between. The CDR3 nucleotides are TGTGCCAGCAGTTACCGAGGAGAGACTAATGAAAAACTGTTTTTT. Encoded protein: CASSYRGETNEKLFF.

The DNA of the CDR3 is TGTGCCAGCAGTTGGACGGGGAGCTCCTACAATGAGCAGTTCTTC. Translating gives CASSWTGSSYNEQFF. The chain combines TRBV2 with TRBJ2-1, with D perhaps matching TRBD2 (5 bases). V was shortened by 5 bases and J by 0 bases, with 11 bases between the two germline ends. The CDR3 consists of 15 residues. The germline gives CDR1 SNHLY, CDR2 FYNNEI.

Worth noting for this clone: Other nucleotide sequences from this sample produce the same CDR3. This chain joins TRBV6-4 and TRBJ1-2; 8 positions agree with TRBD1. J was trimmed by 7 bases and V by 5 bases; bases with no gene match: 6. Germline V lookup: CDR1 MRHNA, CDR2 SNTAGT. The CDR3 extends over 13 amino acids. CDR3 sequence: CASSQGASGGYTF. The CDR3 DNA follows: TGTGCCAGCAGTCAGGGGGCGTCGGGTGGCTACACCTTC.

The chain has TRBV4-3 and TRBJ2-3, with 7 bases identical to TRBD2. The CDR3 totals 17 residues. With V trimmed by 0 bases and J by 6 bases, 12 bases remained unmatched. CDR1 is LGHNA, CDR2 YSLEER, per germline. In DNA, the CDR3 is TGCGCCAGCAGCCAAGATAGGCGGACTAGAGGAGGGGATACGCAGTATTTT. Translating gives CASSQDRRTRGGDTQYF.

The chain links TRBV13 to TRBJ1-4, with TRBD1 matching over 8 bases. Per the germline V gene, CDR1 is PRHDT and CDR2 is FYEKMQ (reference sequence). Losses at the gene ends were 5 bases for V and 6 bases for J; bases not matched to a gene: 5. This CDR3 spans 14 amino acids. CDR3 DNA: TGTGCCAGCAGCCGGACAGGGTATGATGAAAAACTGTTTTTT. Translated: CASSRTGYDEKLFF.

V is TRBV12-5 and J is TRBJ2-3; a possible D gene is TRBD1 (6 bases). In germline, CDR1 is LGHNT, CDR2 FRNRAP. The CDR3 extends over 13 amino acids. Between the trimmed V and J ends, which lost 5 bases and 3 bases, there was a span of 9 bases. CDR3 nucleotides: TGTGCTAGTGGTGTCACAGGGACAGATACGCAGTATTTT. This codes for CASGVTGTDTQYF.

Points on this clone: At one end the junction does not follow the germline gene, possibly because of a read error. CDR3 DNA: TGTGCCAGCAGCCTGGACAATACCCCTGAGGCTTTCTTT. It translates to CASSLDNTPEAFF. V and J are TRBV2 and TRBJ1-1, with a possible D match to TRBD1 (5 bases). The CDR3 is 13 residues long. Germline CDR1 SNHLY, CDR2 FYNNEI.

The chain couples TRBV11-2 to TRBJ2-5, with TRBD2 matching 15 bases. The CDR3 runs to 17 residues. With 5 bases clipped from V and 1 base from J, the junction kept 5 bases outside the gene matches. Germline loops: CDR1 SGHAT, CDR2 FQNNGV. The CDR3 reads CASSHWGLAGGQETQYF. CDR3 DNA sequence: TGTGCCAGCAGCCACTGGGGACTAGCGGGAGGCCAAGAGACCCAGTACTTC.

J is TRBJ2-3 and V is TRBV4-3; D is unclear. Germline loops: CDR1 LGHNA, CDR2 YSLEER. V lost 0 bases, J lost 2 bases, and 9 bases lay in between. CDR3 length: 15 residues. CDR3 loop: CASSQEQTDTDTQYF. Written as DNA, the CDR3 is TGCGCCAGCAGCCAAGAGCAAACAGACACAGATACGCAGTATTTT.

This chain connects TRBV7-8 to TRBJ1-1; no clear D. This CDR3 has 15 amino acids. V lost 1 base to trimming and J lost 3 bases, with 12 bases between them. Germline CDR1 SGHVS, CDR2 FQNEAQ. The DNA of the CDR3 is TGTGCCAGCAGCTTAGTGAAGGGCGGGTACACTGAAGCTTTCTTT. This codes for CASSLVKGGYTEAFF.

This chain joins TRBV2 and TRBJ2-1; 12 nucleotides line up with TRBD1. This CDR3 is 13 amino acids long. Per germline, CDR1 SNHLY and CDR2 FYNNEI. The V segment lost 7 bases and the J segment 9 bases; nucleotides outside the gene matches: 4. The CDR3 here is CASMGTGGGEQFF. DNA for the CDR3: TGTGCCAGCATGGGGACAGGGGGCGGTGAGCAGTTCTTC.

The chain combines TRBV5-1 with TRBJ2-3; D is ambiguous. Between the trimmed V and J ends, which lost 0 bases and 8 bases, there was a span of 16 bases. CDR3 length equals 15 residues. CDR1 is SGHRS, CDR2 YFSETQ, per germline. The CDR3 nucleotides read TGCGCCAGCAGCTTGGATGGTGACTCCTACGGTACGCAGTATTTT. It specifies CASSLDGDSYGTQYF.

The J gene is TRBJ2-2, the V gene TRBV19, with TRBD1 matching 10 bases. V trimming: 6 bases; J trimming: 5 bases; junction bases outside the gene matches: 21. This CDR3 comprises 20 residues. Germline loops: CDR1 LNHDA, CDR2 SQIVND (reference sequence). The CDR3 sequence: CASRQTGGGFGGGFTGELFF. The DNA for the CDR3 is TGTGCCAGTAGACAGACAGGGGGCGGTTTCGGCGGGGGCTTTACCGGGGAGCTGTTTTTT.

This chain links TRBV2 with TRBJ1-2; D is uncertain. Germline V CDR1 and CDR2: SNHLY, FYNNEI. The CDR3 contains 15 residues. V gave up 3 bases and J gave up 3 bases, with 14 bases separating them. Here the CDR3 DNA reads TGTGCCAGCAGTGACCCCCTGGTGGAGTACTATGGCTACACCTTC. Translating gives CASSDPLVEYYGYTF.

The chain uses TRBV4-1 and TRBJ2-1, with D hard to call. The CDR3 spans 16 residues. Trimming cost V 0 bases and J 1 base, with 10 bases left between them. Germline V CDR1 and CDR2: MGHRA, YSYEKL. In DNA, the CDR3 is TGCGCCAGCAGCCAAGAAACTGCCAGGTCCTACAATGAGCAGTTCTTC. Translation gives CASSQETARSYNEQFF.

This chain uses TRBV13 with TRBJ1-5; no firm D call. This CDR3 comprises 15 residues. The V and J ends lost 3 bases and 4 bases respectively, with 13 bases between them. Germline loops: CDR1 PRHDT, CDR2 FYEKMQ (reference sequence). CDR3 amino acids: CASSFSGGPNQPQHF. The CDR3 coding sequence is TGTGCCAGCAGCTTTTCAGGAGGGCCAAATCAGCCCCAGCATTTT.